This entry lists 21 T cell receptor beta chains sequenced from one sample in a study of blood T cell repertoires in COVID-19 (dated by TCRdb to about 2020). Library generation was performed with the immunoSEQ multiplex PCR assay. Imported from immuneACCESS, the table was reduced by TCRdb to in-frame sequences with V and J called. These copies leave out some clones; in studies compared against another copy, an unresolved V gene accounts for under half, and the cause of the remainder is not known. Across this sample there are about 80,000 clones, with about 83% seen only once. The biggest ten clones account for approximately 9.1% of the sample. Input material: peripheral blood. The receptors derive from a human donor in a cohort sampled during active COVID-19.

The V call is TRBV10-3, the J call TRBJ2-3; a weak D match, TRBD1 (7 bases). Germline V CDR1 and CDR2: ENHRY, SYGVKD. The CDR3 runs to 17 residues. The ends were cut back, 5 bases at V and 2 bases at J, with 20 bases in the middle. The CDR3 nucleotides read TGTGCCATCAGTTCTCGGACCTCAGGGGGGCTCACAGATACGCAGTATTTT. Encoded protein: CAISSRTSGGLTDTQYF.

This chain connects TRBV18 to TRBJ2-4; 7 bases line up with TRBD2. CDR1 and CDR2 (germline): KGHSH, LQKENI. CDR3 length: 15 residues. Losses at the gene ends were 0 bases for V and 5 bases for J; bases not matched to a gene: 4. In nucleotides, the CDR3 is TGTGCCAGCTCACCACCGTTTGCGGGGGAAAACATTCAGTACTTC. This sequence encodes CASSPPFAGENIQYF.

V is TRBV27 and J is TRBJ2-1, with 10 nucleotides matching TRBD2. CDR1 and CDR2 (germline): MNHEY, SMNVEV (reference sequence). The CDR3 contains 16 residues. Germline trimming cut 4 bases from V and 3 bases from J; bases unmatched to any gene: 6. CDR3 sequence: CASSYMLAGGYNEQFF. The DNA for the CDR3 is TGTGCCAGCAGTTATATGTTAGCGGGGGGCTACAATGAGCAGTTCTTC.

This chain connects TRBV4-1 to TRBJ2-7; perhaps TRBD1 as D (5 bases). With 2 bases removed from V and 6 bases from J, the gap between germline ends came to 8 bases. This CDR3 region has 12 residues. Germline CDR1 reads MGHRA; CDR2 reads YSYEKL. The CDR3 DNA reads TGCGCCAGCAGCCAACTAGGGGTCGAGCAGTACTTC. Its protein is CASSQLGVEQYF.

This clone was seen a single time. The rearrangement joins TRBV7-6 to TRBJ1-1, with 7 nucleotides matching TRBD1. Per the germline V gene, CDR1 is SGHVS and CDR2 is FNYEAQ. This CDR3 is built from 14 residues. Germline trimming cut 5 bases from V and 5 bases from J; bases unmatched to any gene: 8. In nucleotides, the CDR3 is TGTGCCAGCAGCCCTCGACAGGGATTGACTGAAGCTTTCTTT. Translated: CASSPRQGLTEAFF.

The CDR3 DNA follows: TGTGCCAGCAGCAAAAGAATCGACTACTGGGAGCAGTTCTTC. Translated: CASSKRIDYWEQFF. V usage is TRBV21-1 and J usage is TRBJ2-1; the D call TRBD2 from the table was never checked on the DNA. TRBV21-1 is an annotated pseudogene. The length of the CDR3 is 14 residues.

This chain joins TRBV6-5 and TRBJ1-6; the D is unclear. From germline, CDR1 is MNHEY and CDR2 SVGAGI. V lost 6 bases to trimming and J lost 7 bases, with 16 bases between them. This CDR3 spans 15 amino acids. CDR3 nucleotide sequence: TGTGCCAGCAGGCCCCCTCCAGTATCCAATTCACCCCTCCACTTT. Protein product: CASRPPPVSNSPLHF.

This rearrangement joins TRBV5-4 to TRBJ2-2, with TRBD1 identical over 7 bases. CDR1 is SGHNT, CDR2 YYREEE, per germline (reference sequence). V trimming: 5 bases; J trimming: 0 bases; junction bases outside the gene matches: 7. CDR3 length: 16 residues. The CDR3: CASSYYRGANTGELFF. The CDR3 DNA reads as TGTGCCAGCAGTTACTACAGGGGCGCGAACACCGGGGAGCTGTTTTTT.

In its sample, this clone was seen a few times. This sequence joins TRBV6-6 and TRBJ2-7; 10 positions match TRBD1. Per the germline V gene, CDR1 is MNHNY and CDR2 is SVGAGI (reference sequence). This CDR3 has 13 amino acids. The V segment lost 7 bases and the J segment 6 bases; nucleotides outside the gene matches: 6. The CDR3 DNA reads TGTGCCAGCACCGGACAGGGGGTGGGCGAGCAGTACTTC. As protein: CASTGQGVGEQYF.

This rearrangement joins TRBV5-1 to TRBJ1-2; 7 bases fit TRBD1. Germline-derived CDR1 and CDR2 are SGHRS and YFSETQ. The CDR3 has 15 amino acids. V was pared by 0 bases and J by 4 bases, with 6 bases of the junction left unmatched. The chain's CDR3 is CASSLVEGGIYGYTF. CDR3 sequence (DNA): TGCGCCAGCAGCTTGGTAGAAGGGGGCATCTATGGCTACACCTTC.

This sequence joins TRBV7-3 and TRBJ2-2; a possible D gene is TRBD2 (6 bases). Between the trimmed V and J ends, which lost 5 bases and 5 bases, there was a span of 15 bases. The CDR3 spans 15 residues. CDR1 and CDR2 from the germline V gene are SGHTA and FQGTGA. CDR3 in DNA: TGTGCCAGCAGCCCCTCTTGGGGGAGGACCGGGGAGCTGTTTTTT. Translation: CASSPSWGRTGELFF. Supplemented by reference TRBV7-3 and TRBJ2-2, the full variable domain reads GAGVSQTPSNKVTEKGKYVELRCDPISGHTALYWYRQSLGQGPEFLIYFQGTGAADDSGLPNDRFFAVRPEGSVSTLKIQRTERGDSAVYLCASSPSWGRTGELFFGEGSRLTVL.

This chain connects TRBV14 to TRBJ2-7; D is ambiguous. The CDR3 runs 14 residues. CDR1 is SGHDN and CDR2 is FVKESK in the germline V gene. Trimming took 3 bases from V and 0 from J, leaving 9 bases between them. This chain's CDR3 is CASSHRSSSYEQYF. Here the CDR3 DNA reads TGTGCCAGCAGCCATCGGTCAAGCTCCTACGAGCAGTACTTC.

The chain links TRBV15 to TRBJ2-7, with TRBD2 matching over 12 bases. Germline CDR1 LNHNV, CDR2 YYDKDF (reference sequence). The V and J ends lost 0 bases and 7 bases, in that order; junction bases with no gene match: 4. CDR3 length equals 15 residues. In DNA, the CDR3 is TGTGCCACCAGCAGAGATCTAGCGGGGGGGCTTGAGCAGTACTTC. Residues: CATSRDLAGGLEQYF.

The V and J genes are TRBV28 and TRBJ2-3, with a possible D match to TRBD2 (7 bases). CDR1 MDHEN and CDR2 SYDVKM come from the germline V gene. Trimming left V 7 bases short and J 1 base short, with 15 bases between. The CDR3 sequence is 15 residues long. The CDR3 is CASTLGGARTDTQYF. CDR3 sequence (DNA): TGTGCCAGCACCCTGGGGGGGGCCCGCACAGATACGCAGTATTTT.

The gene calls are TRBV5-4 and TRBJ2-2; 7 nucleotides align to TRBD2. CDR3 length: 16 amino acids. The germline V gene has CDR1 SGHNT and CDR2 YYREEE (reference sequence). Trimming removed 2 bases from V and 0 bases from J; junction bases left unmatched: 4. CDR3 DNA sequence: TGTGCCAGCAGCTTAGGAACTAGCGCGAACACCGGGGAGCTGTTTTTT. It specifies CASSLGTSANTGELFF.

The J gene is TRBJ2-1, the V gene TRBV19; 12 bases align to TRBD2. V trimming: 6 bases; J trimming: 5 bases; junction bases outside the gene matches: 5. CDR1 and CDR2 (germline): LNHDA, SQIVND (reference sequence). The CDR3 contains 15 residues. CDR3 DNA sequence: TGTGCCAGTAGATTACTAGCGGGGGGAAACAATGAGCAGTTCTTC. As protein: CASRLLAGGNNEQFF.

This sequence joins TRBV5-4 and TRBJ2-1, with 7 nucleotides matching TRBD1. Trimming removed 5 bases from V and 3 bases from J; junction bases left unmatched: 8. The germline gives CDR1 SGHNT, CDR2 YYREEE (reference sequence). The CDR3 is 15 amino acids. As DNA, the CDR3 is TGTGCCAGCAGGCCCGGGACAGAATACTACAATGAGCAGTTCTTC. Residues: CASRPGTEYYNEQFF.

V gene TRBV11-2 combines with J gene TRBJ2-7; a weak D match, TRBD1 (6 bases). Germline loops: CDR1 SGHAT, CDR2 FQNNGV. CDR3 length: 14 amino acids. Between the trimmed V and J ends, which lost 4 bases and 3 bases, there was a span of 13 bases. The CDR3 nucleotides are TGTGCCAGCAGCTCGGGAACAGGGAACTACGAGCAGTACTTC. Amino acids: CASSSGTGNYEQYF.

This clone was seen only once. This chain links TRBV2 with TRBJ2-3; D is uncertain. The CDR3 sequence is 13 residues long. Germline V gene sequence: CDR1 SNHLY, CDR2 FYNNEI. V lost 6 bases and J lost 3, with 10 bases in between. CDR3 protein: CASRRSPTDTQYF. CDR3 in DNA: TGTGCCAGCAGGAGGAGTCCGACAGATACGCAGTATTTT.

V usage is TRBV7-9 and J usage is TRBJ1-5; D is perhaps TRBD1 (5 bases). The germline gives CDR1 SEHNR, CDR2 FQNEAQ (reference sequence). The CDR3 is made up of 18 amino acids. Trimming stripped 5 bases from V and 5 bases from J, with 25 bases between. The CDR3 sequence is CASSQGGLLRLGYQPQHF. The CDR3 DNA sequence: TGTGCCAGCAGCCAGGGAGGACTACTTCGTCTGGGCTATCAGCCCCAGCATTTT.

This clone has only one observation. The chain combines TRBV21-1 with TRBJ1-1; the D call in the table, TRBD1, was not verified against the DNA. TRBV21-1 counts as a pseudogene. The CDR3 is 15 residues long. The CDR3 nucleotides read TGTGCCAGCAGCAAGCAGGAACAGGTCAACACTGAAGCTTTCTTT. It is translated as CASSKQEQVNTEAFF.